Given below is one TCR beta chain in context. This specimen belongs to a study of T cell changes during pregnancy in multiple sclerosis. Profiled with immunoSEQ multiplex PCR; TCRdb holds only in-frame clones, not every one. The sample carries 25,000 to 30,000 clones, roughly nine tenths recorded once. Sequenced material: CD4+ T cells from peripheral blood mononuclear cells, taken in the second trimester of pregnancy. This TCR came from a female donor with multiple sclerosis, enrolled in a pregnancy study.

The CDR3 DNA follows: TGCGCCAGCAGCCGCACGGGGGGACGGAACACTGAAGCTTTCTTT. This gives the protein CASSRTGGRNTEAFF. The rearrangement uses TRBV4-3 and TRBJ1-1, with D possibly being TRBD1 (5 bases). CDR1 is LGHNA, CDR2 YSLEER, per germline. This CDR3 region has 15 residues. The V end lost 4 bases, the J end lost 1 base, and 13 bases lay between the germline ends.